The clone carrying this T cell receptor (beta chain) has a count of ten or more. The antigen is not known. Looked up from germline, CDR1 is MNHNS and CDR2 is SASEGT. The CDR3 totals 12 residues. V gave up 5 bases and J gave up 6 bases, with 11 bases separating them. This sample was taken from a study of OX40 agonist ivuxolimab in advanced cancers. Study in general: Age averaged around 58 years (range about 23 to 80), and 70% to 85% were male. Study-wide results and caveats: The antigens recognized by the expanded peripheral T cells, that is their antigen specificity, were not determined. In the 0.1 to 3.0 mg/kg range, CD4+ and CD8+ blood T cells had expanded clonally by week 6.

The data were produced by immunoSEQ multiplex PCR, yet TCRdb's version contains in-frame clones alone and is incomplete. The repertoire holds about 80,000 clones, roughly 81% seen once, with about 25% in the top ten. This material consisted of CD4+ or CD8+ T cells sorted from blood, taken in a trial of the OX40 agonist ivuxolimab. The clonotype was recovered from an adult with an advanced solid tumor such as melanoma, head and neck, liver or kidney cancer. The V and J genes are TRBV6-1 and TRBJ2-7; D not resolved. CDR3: CASSLERGEQYF. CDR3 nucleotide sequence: TGTGCCAGCAGTTTGGAACGTGGCGAGCAGTACTTC.